A single sample is the source of the 9 T cell receptor beta chains below, sequenced in a study of cytomegalovirus exposure and HLA in healthy donors. 13 Jbeta primers and 60 Vbeta primers were used for the PCR. Only in-frame clones appear in the TCRdb table, and some are missing; sequencing was by immunoSEQ multiplex PCR. The sample has more than 150,000 clones, more than 70% seen once; the top ten hold approximately 0.26%. Sequencing was done on a sample of PBMCs. Source of these receptors: a boy aged 10-17 years in good health and CMV-seronegative.

The rearrangement uses TRBV28 and TRBJ2-2; the match to TRBD2 covers 14 bases. V lost 6 bases and J lost 0; bases outside the gene matches: 6. Germline values: CDR1 MDHEN, CDR2 SYDVKM. This CDR3 region has 18 residues. The CDR3 here is CASSKWTSGRSNTGELFF. CDR3 DNA: TGTGCCAGCAGCAAATGGACTAGCGGGAGGTCGAACACCGGGGAGCTGTTTTTT.

This clone was seen more than once but under ten times. The rearrangement joins TRBV5-4 to TRBJ1-1; TRBD1 is a possible D gene (5 bases). The CDR3 is made up of 12 amino acids. V was trimmed by 3 bases and J by 7 bases, leaving 10 bases between them. Germline V gives CDR1 SGHNT, CDR2 YYREEE (reference sequence). The CDR3 loop is CASSSTGDEAFF. The CDR3 DNA follows: TGTGCCAGCAGCTCTACAGGCGATGAAGCTTTCTTT.

The J gene is TRBJ2-1, the V gene TRBV27; 8 bases map to TRBD2. CDR1 MNHEY and CDR2 SMNVEV come from the germline V gene (reference sequence). The ends lost 7 bases at V and 5 bases at J; junction bases unmatched: 10. CDR3 length: 15 residues. CDR3 sequence: CASNNPAGANNEQFF. The DNA for the CDR3 is TGTGCCAGCAATAACCCAGCGGGAGCGAACAATGAGCAGTTCTTC.

The V gene is TRBV27, the J gene TRBJ2-1, with 9 positions matching TRBD1. This CDR3 has 21 amino acids. Germline values: CDR1 MNHEY, CDR2 SMNVEV (reference sequence). The trim removed 2 bases at V and 3 bases at J, leaving 20 bases unmatched. CDR3 protein: CASSLRSPLPPGQGHYNEQFF. The CDR3 nucleotides are TGTGCCAGCAGTTTAAGGTCCCCTTTGCCCCCGGGACAGGGACACTACAATGAGCAGTTCTTC.

The V and J genes are TRBV5-8 and TRBJ1-6; D is perhaps TRBD1 (5 bases). This CDR3 region has 17 residues. In germline, CDR1 is SGHTS, CDR2 YDEGEE. V was shortened by 4 bases and J by 0 bases, with 14 bases between the two germline ends. The CDR3 reads CASSHPGGSSYNSPLHF. The CDR3 DNA reads as TGTGCCAGCAGCCACCCCGGGGGGAGCTCCTATAATTCACCCCTCCACTTT.

V and J are TRBV25-1 and TRBJ1-1; maybe TRBD1 (5 bases). V was trimmed by 7 bases and J by 1 base, leaving 10 bases between them. Germline V gene data show CDR1 as MGHDK and CDR2 as SYGVNS. CDR3 length: 13 amino acids. CDR3 nucleotide sequence: TGTGCCAGCAACATGCAGGGGAACACTGAAGCTTTCTTT. Residues: CASNMQGNTEAFF.

The chain couples TRBV19 to TRBJ1-1; D remains ambiguous. Looked up from germline, CDR1 is LNHDA and CDR2 is SQIVND (reference sequence). The CDR3 spans 13 residues. V lost 5 bases and J lost 1, with 8 bases in between. The CDR3 here is CASSSSGNTEAFF. The CDR3 DNA sequence: TGTGCCAGTAGTTCATCAGGGAACACTGAAGCTTTCTTT. Drawing the rest from reference TRBV19 and TRBJ1-1, the complete variable domain is DGGITQSPKYLFRKEGQNVTLSCEQNLNHDAMYWYRQDPGQGLRLIYYSQIVNDFQKGDIAEGYSVSREKKESFPLTVTSAQKNPTAFYLCASSSSGNTEAFFGQGTRLTVV.

This chain joins TRBV5-1 and TRBJ1-1, with D perhaps matching TRBD1 (5 bases). Trimming took off 5 bases at V and 6 bases at J, with 23 bases between the two ends. The germline V gene has CDR1 SGHRS and CDR2 YFSETQ. This CDR3 has 16 residues. The CDR3 DNA is TGCGCCAGCAGTTCGACCCCCCTAGCGGGGGTATCTGAAGCTTTCTTT. Amino acids: CASSSTPLAGVSEAFF.

The chain couples TRBV25-1 to TRBJ1-1; D gene uncertain. V shed 4 bases and J shed 5 bases, with 17 bases lying between them. CDR1 and CDR2 (germline): MGHDK, SYGVNS. This CDR3 comprises 15 residues. The CDR3 region is CASSVGSDFRTEAFF. The DNA of the CDR3 is TGTGCCAGCAGTGTTGGGTCGGATTTCAGGACTGAAGCTTTCTTT. The full variable domain, with the rest looked up from reference TRBV25-1 and TRBJ1-1, is EADIYQTPRYLVIGTGKKITLECSQTMGHDKMYWYQQDPGMELHLIHYSYGVNSTEKGDLSSESTVSRIRTEHFPLTLESARPSHTSQYLCASSVGSDFRTEAFFGQGTRLTVV.